Below are 5 T cell receptor beta chains sequenced from a single sample in a study of identical twins. In TCRdb, the 5' RACE reads were re-called with MiXCR into one record per CDR3 protein. The sample holds about 530,000 distinct CDR3 sequences; about 15% are singletons and the top ten take nearly 0.45%. The same data also went into a second study, on yellow fever vaccine responses in identical twins.

Material for sequencing was CD4+ T cells sorted from blood. Every receptor here comes from a woman younger than 35 in good health.

The chain recombines TRBV3-1 with TRBJ2-7; TRBD2 aligns across 7 bases. The length of the CDR3 is 14 residues. Germline CDR1 LGHDT, CDR2 YNNKEL (reference sequence). With V trimmed by 3 bases and J by 0 bases, 2 bases remained unmatched. The CDR3 loop reads CASSHGTTSYEQYF. The CDR3 DNA reads as TGTGCCAGCAGCCACGGGACTACCTCCTACGAGCAGTACTTC.

V and J are TRBV28 and TRBJ2-3; the match to TRBD1 covers 8 bases. The CDR3 spans 13 residues. V was pared by 7 bases and J by 4 bases, with 4 bases of the junction left unmatched. The germline gives CDR1 MDHEN, CDR2 SYDVKM. CDR3: CASTPGGADTQYF. CDR3 coding DNA: TGTGCCAGCACCCCAGGGGGCGCAGATACGCAGTATTTT.

This chain uses TRBV5-1 with TRBJ1-1; D remains unclear. The V gene's germline CDR1 is SGHRS and CDR2 YFSETQ. V lost 3 bases to trimming and J lost 5 bases, with 14 bases between them. The CDR3 extends over 14 amino acids. CDR3 sequence: CASSWRMDVTEAFF. For the CDR3, the DNA is TGCGCCAGCAGCTGGAGGATGGATGTGACTGAAGCTTTCTTT.

The V call is TRBV4-1, the J call TRBJ1-4; the D gene is possibly TRBD1 (6 bases). CDR1 is MGHRA and CDR2 is YSYEKL in the germline V gene. Trimming removed 5 bases at V and 3 bases at J, with 13 bases between. This CDR3 has 15 residues. The CDR3 region is CASSKIGGPNEKLFF. CDR3 in DNA: TGCGCCAGCAGCAAAATCGGGGGCCCTAATGAAAAACTGTTTTTT.

This clonotype was seen a few times. The chain is built from TRBV9 and TRBJ1-3; D gene unclear. V was pared by 1 base and J by 4 bases, with 12 bases between. The CDR3 loop spans 15 amino acids. The germline gives CDR1 SGDLS, CDR2 YYNGEE. CDR3 sequence reads: CASSVSPGRGNTIYF. For the CDR3, the DNA is TGTGCCAGCAGCGTAAGCCCTGGGAGAGGAAACACCATATATTTT.